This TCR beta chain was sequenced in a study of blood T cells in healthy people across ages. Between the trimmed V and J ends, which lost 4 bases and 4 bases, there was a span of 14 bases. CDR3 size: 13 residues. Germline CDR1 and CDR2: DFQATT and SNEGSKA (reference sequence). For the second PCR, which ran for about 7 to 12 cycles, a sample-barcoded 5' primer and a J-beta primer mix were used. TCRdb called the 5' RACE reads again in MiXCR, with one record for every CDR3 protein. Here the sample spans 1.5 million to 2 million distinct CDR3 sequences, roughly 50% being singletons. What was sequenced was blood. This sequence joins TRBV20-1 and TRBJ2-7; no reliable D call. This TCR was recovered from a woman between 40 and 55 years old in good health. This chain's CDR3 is CSAISDRAYEQYF. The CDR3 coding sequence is TGCAGTGCTATCTCTGACCGAGCTTACGAGCAGTACTTC.